This entry lists 27 T cell receptor beta chains sequenced from one sample in a study of T cell changes during pregnancy in multiple sclerosis. Measured with immunoSEQ multiplex PCR; TCRdb has only the in-frame clones, and not every one. The profile shows about 41,000 clones, 89% of them singletons. This specimen consisted of CD4+ T cells from peripheral blood mononuclear cells, obtained in the first trimester of pregnancy. These receptors came from a female donor with multiple sclerosis, enrolled in a pregnancy study.

The chain uses TRBV7-9 and TRBJ2-2; the match to TRBD1 covers 8 bases. CDR1 SEHNR and CDR2 FQNEAQ come from the germline V gene (reference sequence). CDR3 size: 14 residues. J lost 7 bases, V lost 5 bases, and 6 bases had no gene match. The CDR3: CASSGDRFGGELFF. The CDR3 DNA sequence: TGTGCCAGCAGCGGGGACAGGTTCGGCGGGGAGCTGTTTTTT.

This chain connects TRBV5-1 to TRBJ1-3, with TRBD1 identical over 8 bases. CDR1 is SGHRS and CDR2 is YFSETQ in the germline V gene. J was trimmed by 4 bases and V by 1 base; bases with no gene match: 7. The CDR3 is 16 amino acids. The CDR3 DNA follows: TGCGCCAGCAGCTTGTCTGACAGGGGTTCAGGAAACACCATATATTTT. It encodes CASSLSDRGSGNTIYF.

The chain couples TRBV19 to TRBJ1-1; unclear D gene. V was pared by 7 bases and J by 4 bases, with 16 bases between. CDR1 and CDR2 from the germline V gene are LNHDA and SQIVND (reference sequence). The CDR3 runs to 14 residues. CDR3 residues: CASNSRGSGTEAFF. CDR3 nucleotides: TGTGCCAGTAACTCTAGAGGCTCGGGCACTGAAGCTTTCTTT. The full variable domain, in which reference TRBV19 and TRBJ1-1 provide the parts outside the CDR3, is DGGITQSPKYLFRKEGQNVTLSCEQNLNHDAMYWYRQDPGQGLRLIYYSQIVNDFQKGDIAEGYSVSREKKESFPLTVTSAQKNPTAFYLCASNSRGSGTEAFFGQGTRLTVV.

This chain links TRBV5-1 with TRBJ1-2, with 12 nucleotides matching TRBD1. CDR1 is SGHRS, CDR2 YFSETQ, per germline. The CDR3 is 15 residues long. V shed 4 bases and J 5 bases; nucleotides not matched to a gene: 6. CDR3: CASSPGQGAHYGYTF. CDR3 sequence (DNA): TGCGCCAGCAGCCCGGGACAGGGGGCGCATTATGGCTACACCTTC.

This clone has a single count. V is TRBV19 and J is TRBJ1-1; TRBD1 aligns across 9 bases. The germline CDR1 and CDR2 sequences are LNHDA and SQIVND (reference sequence). After removal of 7 bases from V and 6 bases from J, the junction contained 3 bases not matched to a gene. The CDR3 sequence is 12 residues long. Here the CDR3 DNA reads TGTGCCAGTAAGGACAGGGGACCTGAAGCTTTCTTT. This sequence encodes CASKDRGPEAFF. Full variable domain (remainder filled in from reference TRBV19 and TRBJ1-1): DGGITQSPKYLFRKEGQNVTLSCEQNLNHDAMYWYRQDPGQGLRLIYYSQIVNDFQKGDIAEGYSVSREKKESFPLTVTSAQKNPTAFYLCASKDRGPEAFFGQGTRLTVV.

CDR3 bases: TGCGCCAGCAGCATGGACTCATCCCAATACTATGGCTACACCTTC. This codes for CASSMDSSQYYGYTF. The J gene is TRBJ1-2, the V gene TRBV5-1; no definite D call. The V gene lost 4 bases and the J gene lost 3 bases, with 16 bases spanning the gap. The CDR3 contains 15 residues. Germline V lookup: CDR1 SGHRS, CDR2 YFSETQ.

The chain recombines TRBV6-6 with TRBJ2-1, with 8 bases identical to TRBD2. Germline assignment: CDR1 MNHNY and CDR2 SVGAGI (reference sequence). The CDR3 contains 13 residues. Trimming at V came to 6 bases and at J to 8 bases, leaving 6 bases not matched to a gene. The DNA of the CDR3 is TGTGCCAGCAGCCCGGGAGGGTTGGATGAGCAGTTCTTC. It is translated as CASSPGGLDEQFF.

The V gene is TRBV27, the J gene TRBJ1-5, with D possibly matching TRBD1 (6 bases). V lost 4 bases, J lost 3 bases, and 13 bases lay in between. This CDR3 contains 15 residues. Germline assignment: CDR1 MNHEY and CDR2 SMNVEV (reference sequence). The CDR3 protein is CASSSQDSYNQPQHF. Here the CDR3 DNA reads TGTGCCAGCAGTTCCCAGGACAGTTACAATCAGCCCCAGCATTTT.

The CDR3 nucleotides read TGTGCCAGCAGTTCCGTACAGGGCTACGAGCAGTACTTC. As protein: CASSSVQGYEQYF. This chain links TRBV28 with TRBJ2-7, with a possible D match to TRBD1 (6 bases). Trimming stripped 4 bases from V and 3 bases from J, with 10 bases between. Germline assignment: CDR1 MDHEN and CDR2 SYDVKM. The CDR3 has 13 amino acids.

The J gene is TRBJ2-7, the V gene TRBV5-1, with 10 bases that match TRBD1. Per the germline V gene, CDR1 is SGHRS and CDR2 is YFSETQ. The CDR3 spans 15 residues. The J segment lost 3 bases and the V segment lost 5 bases, leaving 8 bases of the junction unmatched. The CDR3 region has the DNA TGCGCCAGCAGGATCGGACAGGGGGTGGACTACGAGCAGTACTTC. It is translated as CASRIGQGVDYEQYF.

The chain carries TRBV6-5 and TRBJ2-1; 9 bases are a match to TRBD2. Germline CDR1 is MNHEY and CDR2 is SVGAGI. This CDR3 contains 14 residues. V was pared by 6 bases and J by 4 bases, with 4 bases of the junction left unmatched. The CDR3 DNA is TGTGCCAGCAGCAAGACTAGCGGATACAATGAGCAGTTCTTC. This codes for CASSKTSGYNEQFF.

The chain has TRBV11-3 and TRBJ2-7; D is perhaps TRBD2 (5 bases). The germline V gene encodes CDR1 SGHNT and CDR2 YENEEA. V shed 6 bases and J shed 4 bases, with 13 bases lying between them. There are 13 residues in the CDR3. CDR3 loop: CASSSPGVYEQYF. CDR3 in DNA: TGTGCCAGCAGTTCTCCCGGGGTTTACGAGCAGTACTTC.

The chain carries TRBV19 and TRBJ1-1; D unclear. This CDR3 is 14 amino acids long. Between the trimmed V and J ends, which lost 4 bases and 7 bases, there was a span of 16 bases. Germline loops: CDR1 LNHDA, CDR2 SQIVND (reference sequence). CDR3 region: CASSTQGSNLEAFF. The DNA for the CDR3 is TGTGCCAGTAGTACTCAAGGGAGTAATCTTGAAGCTTTCTTT.

This chain connects TRBV29-1 to TRBJ1-2; D gene unclear. The V gene's germline CDR1 is SQVTM and CDR2 ANQGSEA. V lost 2 bases to trimming and J lost 5 bases, with 9 bases between them. This CDR3 has 12 residues. CDR3: CSVESVTYGYTF. DNA for the CDR3: TGCAGCGTTGAATCAGTTACATATGGCTACACCTTC.

The chain uses TRBV7-9 and TRBJ2-2; D is possibly TRBD1 (6 bases). CDR3 length: 16 amino acids. V was shortened by 6 bases and J by 0 bases, with 14 bases between the two germline ends. The germline V gene has CDR1 SEHNR and CDR2 FQNEAQ (reference sequence). The CDR3 nucleotides are TGTGCCAGCAGGCAGGGGACGGCCGCGAACACCGGGGAGCTGTTTTTT. It specifies CASRQGTAANTGELFF.

The chain combines TRBV5-1 with TRBJ1-2; 7 bases are shared with TRBD1. Germline lookup yields CDR1 SGHRS and CDR2 YFSETQ. CDR3 length: 13 residues. After removal of 4 bases from V and 12 bases from J, the junction contained 12 bases not matched to a gene. The DNA for the CDR3 is TGCGCCAGCAGCCGGAATACAGGGGACAAGGACACCTTC. Amino acids: CASSRNTGDKDTF.

The V gene is TRBV29-1, the J gene TRBJ1-3, with a tentative D call TRBD1 (6 bases). This CDR3 spans 12 amino acids. Trimming shortened V by 5 bases and J by 4 bases, and 9 bases separated the two germline ends. Germline V gene lookup returns CDR1 SQVTM and CDR2 ANQGSEA. The CDR3 spells CSVRTDGNTIYF. Written as DNA, the CDR3 is TGCAGCGTTCGGACAGACGGAAACACCATATATTTT.

This clone has only one observation. The chain joins TRBV5-4 to TRBJ2-1, with 7 bases aligning to TRBD2. V dropped 0 bases and J dropped 6; count of bases not matched to a gene: 0. The CDR3 is 13 amino acids. The germline V gene encodes CDR1 SGHNT and CDR2 YYREEE (reference sequence). DNA for the CDR3: TGTGCCAGCAGCTTGGGCGGGAGCAATGAGCAGTTCTTC. This codes for CASSLGGSNEQFF.

The chain couples TRBV6-1 to TRBJ1-5; weak D call: TRBD1 (5 bases). CDR3 length equals 15 residues. V gave up 3 bases and J gave up 0 bases, with 9 bases separating them. Germline lookup yields CDR1 MNHNS and CDR2 SASEGT. CDR3 amino acids: CASSESGYSNQPQHF. CDR3 sequence (DNA): TGTGCCAGCAGTGAGTCAGGGTATAGCAATCAGCCCCAGCATTTT.

The V gene is TRBV11-3, the J gene TRBJ2-1, with D possibly TRBD2 on 6 matching bases. This CDR3 contains 15 residues. V shed 5 bases and J shed 3 bases, with 14 bases lying between them. The germline V gene has CDR1 SGHNT and CDR2 YENEEA. The CDR3 DNA follows: TGTGCCAGCAGCACGACTAGATCCGGCTACAATGAGCAGTTCTTC. Translated: CASSTTRSGYNEQFF.

This chain links TRBV4-3 with TRBJ1-2; weak D call: TRBD1 (5 bases). This CDR3 is built from 18 residues. The V end lost 2 bases, the J end lost 2 bases, and 21 bases lay between the germline ends. Germline CDR1 and CDR2: LGHNA and YSLEER. The CDR3 here is CASSQYWGGIGRNYGYTF. In DNA form, the CDR3 reads TGCGCCAGCAGCCAATACTGGGGCGGGATAGGAAGGAACTATGGCTACACCTTC.

The CDR3 loop reads CASSQRTSGRPLNEQFF. In DNA form, the CDR3 reads TGCGCCAGCAGCCAACGGACTAGCGGGAGGCCGCTCAATGAGCAGTTCTTC. The V call is TRBV4-1, the J call TRBJ2-1, with TRBD2 matching over 14 bases. The CDR3 has 17 residues. Germline loops: CDR1 MGHRA, CDR2 YSYEKL. Unmatched junction bases numbered 6, after V lost 2 bases and J lost 6 bases.

This clone was observed a single time. This chain links TRBV2 with TRBJ2-7; no firm D call. Germline CDR1 and CDR2: SNHLY and FYNNEI. V was cut by 5 bases and J by 6 bases, with 8 bases left in between. The length of the CDR3 is 11 residues. CDR3 coding DNA: TGTGCCAGCAGTTCCCTGGCCGAGCAGTACTTC. Residues: CASSSLAEQYF.

This sequence joins TRBV5-1 and TRBJ2-1; 7 bases fit TRBD2. V lost 2 bases, J lost 5 bases, and 4 bases stayed unmatched. In germline, CDR1 is SGHRS, CDR2 YFSETQ. The CDR3 covers 14 residues. In nucleotides, the CDR3 is TGCGCCAGCAGCTTCGCCGGGACTAACAATGAGCAGTTCTTC. It encodes CASSFAGTNNEQFF.

The chain joins TRBV2 to TRBJ2-6, with 7 positions matching TRBD1. J was trimmed by 0 bases and V by 7 bases; bases with no gene match: 6. The CDR3 runs to 16 residues. The germline CDR1 and CDR2 sequences are SNHLY and FYNNEI. CDR3 nucleotides: TGTGCCAGCACCTGGGACAGCCACTCTGGGGCCAACGTCCTGACTTTC. This sequence encodes CASTWDSHSGANVLTF. Full variable domain (outside the CDR3, taken from reference TRBV2 and TRBJ2-6): EPEVTQTPSHQVTQMGQEVILRCVPISNHLYFYWYRQILGQKVEFLVSFYNNEISEKSEIFDDQFSVERPDGSNFTLKIRSTKLEDSAMYFCASTWDSHSGANVLTFGAGSRLTVL.

J is TRBJ2-7 and V is TRBV6-7, with 12 bases matching TRBD2. TRBV6-7 is marked as an open reading frame, function uncertain. This CDR3 contains 18 residues. The CDR3 coding sequence is TGTTATGAGGGGGACCGGCGCCGGCTGACTAGCGGGAGAGGTGAGCAGTACTTC. Residues: CYEGDRRRLTSGRGEQYF.

The genes are TRBV7-2 and TRBJ2-2; D unclear. The CDR3 spans 15 residues. The V and J ends lost 1 base and 4 bases respectively, with 10 bases between them. Per germline, CDR1 SGHTA and CDR2 FQGNSA. Here the CDR3 reads CASSLVLVSTGELFF. The CDR3, as DNA: TGTGCCAGCAGCTTAGTCCTAGTATCCACCGGGGAGCTGTTTTTT.